These 2 T cell receptor beta chains came from one sample sequenced in a study of long-term antiretroviral therapy in people with HIV. immunoSEQ v3.0 was run at survey level. Method: immunoSEQ multiplex PCR; TCRdb's copy keeps in-frame clones and lacks some. This sample has approximately 31,000 clones, with about 96% found just once. The sequences come from unsorted PBMCs, collected 6.9 years after starting antiretroviral therapy. The receptors were gathered from a man aged 25-40 years with HIV.

V is TRBV18 and J is TRBJ1-2; D might be TRBD1 (6 bases). The CDR3 has 16 amino acids. Germline values: CDR1 KGHSH, CDR2 LQKENI. V gave up 1 base and J gave up 6 bases, with 18 bases separating them. For the CDR3, the DNA is TGTGCCAGCTCACCACGTGTTGAGGGGGGCGCAGATGGCTACACCTTC. Encoded protein: CASSPRVEGGADGYTF. The entire variable domain, with the rest obtained from reference TRBV18 and TRBJ1-2, is as follows: NAGVMQNPRHLVRRRGQEARLRCSPMKGHSHVYWYRQLPEEGLKFMVYLQKENIIDESGMPKERFSAEFPKEGPSILRIQQVVRGDSAAYFCASSPRVEGGADGYTFGSGTRLTVV.

The rearrangement joins TRBV18 to TRBJ1-6; D is undetermined. Trimming took 1 base from V and 6 from J, leaving 10 bases between them. The CDR3 runs 15 residues. Germline assignment: CDR1 KGHSH and CDR2 LQKENI. The CDR3 DNA reads TGTGCCAGCTCACCACTCGATGCGGTTAATTCACCCCTCCACTTT. It specifies CASSPLDAVNSPLHF.